These T cell receptor beta chains were read from a single sample in a study of blood T cell repertoires in COVID-19. Method: immunoSEQ multiplex PCR; TCRdb's copy keeps in-frame clones and lacks some. This repertoire shows 120,000 or so clones, roughly 80% found once; its top ten account for roughly 2.5%. Sequenced material: peripheral blood. These receptors came from a man in his forties or fifties with acute or convalescent COVID-19. CDR3s include the opening cysteine and the closing phenylalanine or tryptophan. The D gene is left open where the match is weak. Expanded clones are given a class, and other clones once, few, many or no size at all.

TRBV9,TRBJ2-1,-,-,CASSVALLNEQFF,TGTGCCAGCAGCGTAGCCCTACTCAATGAGCAGTTCTTC
TRBV9,TRBJ2-6,TRBD1,-,CASSRPGTGAGANVLTF,TGTGCCAGCAGCCGCCCCGGGACAGGGGCCGGGGCCAACGTCCTGACTTTC
TRBV20-1,TRBJ1-2,TRBD1,-,CSASRDSFYGYTF,TGCAGTGCTAGTCGGGACAGCTTTTATGGCTACACCTTC
TRBV5-6,TRBJ2-7,-,-,CASSLVTYEQYF,TGTGCCAGCAGCTTGGTTACCTACGAGCAGTACTTC
TRBV18,TRBJ1-1,-,-,CASSRAPSGGTEAFF,TGTGCCAGCTCACGCGCGCCCTCGGGGGGTACTGAAGCTTTCTTT
TRBV3-1/TRBV3-2,TRBJ2-1,TRBD1,once,CASSQDGAKTGGWHEQFF,TGTGCCAGCAGCCAAGATGGCGCTAAGACAGGGGGATGGCATGAGCAGTTCTTC
TRBV28,TRBJ2-3,-,-,CASSLTHITDTQYF,TGTGCCAGCAGTCTCACTCATATCACAGATACGCAGTATTTT
TRBV21-1,TRBJ1-6,-,-,CASSKVEGPNSPLHF,TGTGCCAGCAGCAAAGTCGAGGGCCCCAATTCACCCCTCCACTTT
TRBV9,TRBJ2-1,-,-,CASSFGMQGNEQFF,TGTGCCAGCAGCTTTGGAATGCAGGGGAATGAGCAGTTCTTC
TRBV7-2,TRBJ1-6,-,-,CASSPLRRGNNSPLHF,TGTGCCAGCAGCCCCCTGCGTAGGGGGAATAATTCACCCCTCCACTTT
TRBV6-5,TRBJ1-3,-,-,CASSYSHNGNTIYF,TGTGCCAGCAGTTACTCACATAATGGAAACACCATATATTTT
TRBV6-5,TRBJ2-3,-,-,CASRQGWASTDTQYF,TGTGCCAGCAGACAGGGTTGGGCGAGCACAGATACGCAGTATTTT
TRBV19,TRBJ2-7,-,large,CASSPPGTRTYEQYF,TGTGCCAGTAGTCCCCCCGGGACAAGGACCTACGAGCAGTACTTC
TRBV7-3,TRBJ1-1,-,once,CASSFWANTEAFF,TGTGCCAGCAGCTTTTGGGCCAACACTGAAGCTTTCTTT
TRBV28,TRBJ1-4,TRBD1,-,CASSSQGGGEKLFF,TGTGCCAGCAGCTCACAGGGGGGGGGCGAAAAACTGTTTTTT
TRBV18,TRBJ1-6,TRBD1,-,CASSSRDSGNSPLHF,TGTGCCAGCTCATCACGGGACAGCGGAAATTCACCCCTCCACTTT
TRBV3-1/TRBV3-2,TRBJ1-6,-,-,CASSFRQEESPLHF,TGTGCCAGCAGCTTCCGACAGGAGGAGTCACCCCTCCACTTT
TRBV11-3,TRBJ2-1,TRBD1,-,CASSFRDRGRHEQFF,TGTGCCAGCAGCTTCCGGGACAGGGGTCGGCATGAGCAGTTCTTC
TRBV30,TRBJ1-1,-,-,CAWSVQEDTEAFF,TGTGCCTGGAGTGTCCAAGAGGACACTGAAGCTTTCTTT
TRBV5-1,TRBJ1-2,TRBD1,-,CASSPDRAELGYTF,TGCGCCAGCAGCCCGGACAGGGCGGAATTGGGCTACACCTTC
TRBV2,TRBJ1-1,-,once,CASSGQNTEAFF,TGTGCCAGCAGTGGGCAGAACACTGAAGCTTTCTTT
TRBV11-2,TRBJ2-7,TRBD1,-,CASSFSTLGTGDEQYF,TGTGCCAGCAGCTTTAGTACGTTGGGGACAGGGGACGAGCAGTACTTC
TRBV23-1,TRBJ1-2,-,-,CASSRLGSRGPYGYTF,TGCGCCAGCAGTCGATTGGGATCCCGGGGTCCGTATGGCTACACCTTC
TRBV6-5,TRBJ1-4,TRBD1,-,CASSYSRGQEEKLFF,TGTGCCAGCAGTTACTCCAGGGGGCAAGAAGAAAAACTGTTTTTT
TRBV5-1,TRBJ2-1,TRBD1,-,CASSGQGYNEQFF,TGCGCCAGCAGCGGACAGGGGTACAATGAGCAGTTCTTC
TRBV15,TRBJ2-7,-,-,CATSRDRTGWYEQYF,TGTGCCACCAGCAGAGATCGTACAGGATGGTACGAGCAGTACTTC
TRBV4-2,TRBJ2-5,TRBD2,-,CASSPRTSGGVGETQYF,TGTGCCAGCAGCCCAAGGACTAGCGGGGGGGTGGGGGAGACCCAGTACTTC
TRBV6-1,TRBJ1-2,-,-,CASSDGQGIYGYTF,TGTGCCAGCAGTGATGGACAAGGGATCTATGGCTACACCTTC
TRBV9,TRBJ2-1,TRBD1,-,CASSPETGSNEQFF,TGTGCCAGCAGCCCCGAGACAGGGTCGAATGAGCAGTTCTTC
TRBV3-1/TRBV3-2,TRBJ1-2,-,-,CASSQEQGLYGYTF,TGTGCCAGCAGCCAAGAACAGGGCCTCTATGGCTACACCTTC
TRBV20-1,TRBJ2-3,TRBD2,-,CSASPLAASTDTQYF,TGCAGTGCTAGTCCCCTAGCGGCTAGCACAGATACGCAGTATTTT
TRBV6-1,TRBJ2-1,TRBD2,-,CASSEVRVAGLSSYNEQFF,TGTGCCAGCAGTGAAGTGCGGGTAGCGGGGCTGAGCTCCTACAATGAGCAGTTCTTC
TRBV6-5,TRBJ2-3,TRBD2,once,CASSYAYGGGTDTQYF,TGTGCCAGCAGTTACGCTTACGGGGGGGGCACAGATACGCAGTATTTT
TRBV19,TRBJ2-3,-,once,CASSIGGSALLGTDTQYF,TGTGCCAGTAGTATAGGGGGTAGCGCACTCTTAGGCACAGATACGCAGTATTTT
TRBV5-1,TRBJ2-5,TRBD2,-,CASSARGGGETQYF,TGCGCCAGCAGCGCCCGGGGGGGCGGGGAGACCCAGTACTTC
TRBV28,TRBJ1-1,-,-,CASIDTLNTEAFF,TGTGCCAGCATAGACACACTGAACACTGAAGCTTTCTTT
TRBV5-4,TRBJ1-4,TRBD1,-,CASSSSGGQGAEKLFF,TGTGCCAGCAGCTCGTCGGGGGGACAGGGGGCTGAAAAACTGTTTTTT
TRBV6-5,TRBJ1-1,-,-,CATLRGVAEAFF,TGTGCCACCCTTCGGGGGGTGGCTGAAGCTTTCTTT
TRBV7-9,TRBJ2-2,-,-,CAESDGTGELFF,TGTGCCGAGTCCGACGGGACCGGGGAGCTGTTTTTT
TRBV6-5,TRBJ1-2,TRBD1,once,CASSRQGAGSGYTF,TGTGCCAGCAGTAGACAGGGGGCAGGAAGTGGCTACACCTTC
TRBV19,TRBJ1-5,-,-,CASSISDGRTNQPQHF,TGTGCCAGTAGTATCTCGGACGGCCGGACAAATCAGCCCCAGCATTTT
TRBV7-6,TRBJ2-5,TRBD1,once,CASSLAGQRQETQYF,TGTGCCAGCAGCTTAGCGGGACAGCGACAAGAGACCCAGTACTTC
TRBV6-1,TRBJ1-2,-,-,CASSEGSYGYTF,TGTGCCAGCAGTGAAGGCAGCTATGGCTACACCTTC
TRBV6-5,TRBJ2-7,-,-,CAVRDTLNEQYF,TGTGCCGTTCGGGACACACTAAACGAGCAGTACTTC
TRBV7-7,TRBJ2-3,-,-,CASSLAGGEADTQYF,TGTGCTAGCAGCTTAGCCGGCGGCGAGGCAGATACGCAGTATTTT